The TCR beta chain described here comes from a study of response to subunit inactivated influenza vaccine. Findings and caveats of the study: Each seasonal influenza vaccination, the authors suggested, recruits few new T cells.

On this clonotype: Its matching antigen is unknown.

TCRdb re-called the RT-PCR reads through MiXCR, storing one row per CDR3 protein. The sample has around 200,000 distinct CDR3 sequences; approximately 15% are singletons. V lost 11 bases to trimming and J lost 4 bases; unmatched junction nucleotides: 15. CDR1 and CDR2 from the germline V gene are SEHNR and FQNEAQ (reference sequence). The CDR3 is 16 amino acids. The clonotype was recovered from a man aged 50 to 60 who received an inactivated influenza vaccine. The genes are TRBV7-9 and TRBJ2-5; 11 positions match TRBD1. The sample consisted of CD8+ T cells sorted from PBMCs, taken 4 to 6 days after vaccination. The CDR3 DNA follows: TGTGCCTCACGAAGAACCGGACAGGGGGCTTTAGAGACCCAGTACTTC. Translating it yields CASRRTGQGALETQYF.